Below, 32 T cell receptor beta chains from the same sample are listed, as sequenced in a study of blood T cells in healthy people across ages (dated by TCRdb to between 2015 and 2017). Libraries were prepared through 5' RACE. The run used an Illumina HiSeq 2500. A second PCR of roughly 6 to 11 cycles was run with a J-beta primer mix and a sample-barcoded 5' primer. Using fastp trimming at Q25 and MiXCR clonotype assembly, TCRdb reanalyzed the public sequencing data and kept in-frame beta chains. Identical CDR3 proteins give one entry, which carries the most common genes and DNA. The table for this sample lists about 1.8 million distinct CDR3 sequences; 49% of them were counted only once. The ten biggest clones cover around 2.1% of the sample. Sequencing was done on a sample of blood. These receptors originate from a woman in her thirties or forties in good health.

The chain joins TRBV4-3 to TRBJ2-4; D unclear. The J call may not be correct, given that the DNA end is closer to TRBJ2-7. The CDR3 extends over 14 amino acids. Germline CDR1 reads LGHNA; CDR2 reads YSLEER. CDR3 coding DNA: TGCGCCAGCAGCCAAGTCCGGGCCTCCTACGAGCAGTACTTC. It is translated as CASSQVRASYEQYF.

The rearrangement uses TRBV4-3 and TRBJ1-4, with a tentative D call TRBD1 (6 bases). The CDR3 is made up of 17 amino acids. The germline V and J ends were trimmed by 1 base and 5 bases, with 17 bases remaining between them. The germline CDR1 and CDR2 sequences are LGHNA and YSLEER. CDR3 nucleotide sequence: TGCGCCAGCAGCCAAGCAGGCTTAGGGGGGGTGAATGAAAAACTGTTTTTT. Translating it yields CASSQAGLGGVNEKLFF.

The chain couples TRBV2 to TRBJ2-1, with D hard to call. Germline V CDR1 and CDR2: SNHLY, FYNNEI. The CDR3 runs 13 residues. V lost 2 bases and J 9 bases, leaving 11 bases between the germline ends. CDR3 DNA: TGTGCCAGCAGTGAAAACAGATTGCTTGAGCAGTTCTTC. It translates to CASSENRLLEQFF.

This chain uses TRBV20-1 with TRBJ1-5, with D perhaps TRBD1 (6 bases). The CDR3 runs 17 residues. V dropped 0 bases and J dropped 3 bases, with 18 bases sitting between them. Germline V gene sequence: CDR1 DFQATT, CDR2 SNEGSKA (reference sequence). Written as DNA, the CDR3 is TGCAGTGCTAGAGAGCAACGAGGGACAAAGGCCAATCAGCCCCAGCATTTT. This sequence encodes CSAREQRGTKANQPQHF.

The chain carries TRBV6-1 and TRBJ2-6; 9 bases fit TRBD1. V gave up 7 bases and J gave up 4 bases; unmatched junction bases: 11. The CDR3 loop spans 17 amino acids. Germline V lookup: CDR1 MNHNS, CDR2 SASEGT. The CDR3 loop is CASKRGTGSLGANVLTF. CDR3 bases: TGTGCCAGCAAGCGCGGGACAGGGAGTCTCGGGGCCAACGTCCTGACTTTC.

About this clonotype itself: At one of its ends the junction is not consistent with the germline gene, which may arise from a read error. This chain joins TRBV2 and TRBJ2-3, with TRBD2 as a possible D gene (5 bases). Germline V gives CDR1 SNHLY, CDR2 FYNNEI. CDR3 length: 14 amino acids. The CDR3 is CAGSVWELVDTQYF. CDR3 nucleotides: TGTGCCGGCAGTGTTTGGGAGCTCGTGGATACGCAGTATTTT.

The V gene is TRBV7-2, the J gene TRBJ2-5; a possible D gene is TRBD1 (5 bases). The V and J ends lost 5 bases and 7 bases respectively, with 17 bases between them. Germline values: CDR1 SGHTA, CDR2 FQGNSA. This CDR3 region has 14 residues. The CDR3 spells CASSPDGPQGTQYF. The CDR3 coding sequence is TGTGCCAGCAGCCCGGACGGTCCCCAGGGGACCCAGTACTTC.

CDR3 residues: CASSSPRSYNEQYF. Here the CDR3 DNA reads TGTGCCAGCAGCTCCCCGCGATCCTACAATGAGCAGTACTTC. The J gene is TRBJ2-7, the V gene TRBV11-3, with D unresolved. Germline V gene lookup returns CDR1 SGHNT and CDR2 YENEEA. The CDR3 consists of 14 residues. The V end lost 4 bases, the J end lost 7 bases, and 17 bases lay between the germline ends.

This clonotype was found many times. The chain links TRBV11-2 to TRBJ2-5, with D possibly being TRBD1 (6 bases). V lost 2 bases, J lost 1 base, and 11 bases lay in between. This CDR3 has 15 amino acids. In germline, CDR1 is SGHAT, CDR2 FQNNGV. The CDR3 sequence: CASSLYGGPQETQYF. CDR3 sequence (DNA): TGTGCCAGCAGCTTATATGGGGGCCCCCAAGAGACCCAGTACTTC.

This clonotype appeared a few times. The V and J genes are TRBV27 and TRBJ2-5, with 8 nucleotides matching TRBD1. Germline CDR1 MNHEY, CDR2 SMNVEV (reference sequence). J gave up 5 bases and V 8 bases, and 13 bases lay outside the gene matches. CDR3 length equals 15 residues. CDR3 DNA: TGTGCCAGCTGGTTGAGTGGCAGGGGGCAGGAGACCCAGTACTTC. Its translation: CASWLSGRGQETQYF.

The chain employs TRBV6-5 and TRBJ2-7, with 8 bases aligning to TRBD1. CDR1 is MNHEY and CDR2 is SVGAGI in the germline V gene. The CDR3 covers 15 residues. J was trimmed by 2 bases and V by 5 bases; bases with no gene match: 8. This chain's CDR3 is CASSPRTGSTYEQYF. The CDR3 bases are TGTGCCAGCAGTCCTCGGACAGGGTCCACCTACGAGCAGTACTTC.

This clonotype showed up just a few times. V is TRBV21-1 and J is TRBJ1-2; the table gives TRBD1 as D, unverified against the DNA. TRBV21-1 is annotated as a pseudogene. The CDR3 is made up of 15 amino acids. This CDR3 is CASSKRSRGNYGYTF. Written as DNA, the CDR3 is TGTGCCAGCAGCAAACGCAGCAGGGGGAACTATGGCTACACCTTC.

The CDR3 DNA reads as TGTGCCAGCAGTCGGCCCGGGGACGTAGCTAACTATGGCTACACCTTC. Its translation: CASSRPGDVANYGYTF. This sequence joins TRBV12-3 or TRBV12-4 and TRBJ1-2, with D perhaps matching TRBD1 (5 bases). The V end lost 5 bases, the J end lost 0 bases, and 16 bases lay between the germline ends. This CDR3 has 16 amino acids.

V is TRBV20-1 and J is TRBJ1-4; no clear D gene. Germline V lookup: CDR1 DFQATT, CDR2 SNEGSKA (reference sequence). Trimming took off 4 bases at V and 0 bases at J, with 12 bases between the two ends. The CDR3 has 15 residues. CDR3 sequence reads: CSANDRATTNEKLFF. As DNA, the CDR3 is TGCAGTGCTAATGACCGGGCAACAACTAATGAAAAACTGTTTTTT.

The chain carries TRBV20-1 and TRBJ2-7, with TRBD1 matching over 9 bases. CDR1 is DFQATT and CDR2 is SNEGSKA in the germline V gene (reference sequence). The CDR3 is 14 amino acids. V lost 2 bases, J lost 2 bases, and 4 bases stayed unmatched. CDR3 residues: CSARLQGAAYEQYF. The CDR3 DNA reads TGCAGTGCTAGACTACAGGGGGCGGCCTACGAGCAGTACTTC.

The chain joins TRBV7-2 to TRBJ2-1, with 12 bases lining up with TRBD2. Trimming at V came to 4 bases and at J to 7 bases, leaving 5 bases not matched to a gene. The CDR3 spans 15 residues. Germline V gene sequence: CDR1 SGHTA, CDR2 FQGNSA. In DNA form, the CDR3 reads TGTGCCAGCAGCTCTCGACTAGCGGGGGTTAATGAGCAGTTCTTC. This encodes CASSSRLAGVNEQFF.

The CDR3 nucleotides read TGTGCCAGCAGGAGGAGGATACAGGGAAATGAGCAGTTCTTC. Translated: CASRRRIQGNEQFF. The chain couples TRBV2 to TRBJ2-1; tentative D call: TRBD1 (6 bases). Trimming pared 6 bases from V and 7 bases from J, leaving 16 bases between. This CDR3 spans 14 amino acids. The germline V gene has CDR1 SNHLY and CDR2 FYNNEI.

J is TRBJ2-7 and V is TRBV6-2 or TRBV6-3, with 7 bases matching TRBD2. The CDR3 contains 16 residues. Germline trimming cut 6 bases from V and 1 base from J; bases unmatched to any gene: 12. Germline V gives CDR1 MNHEY, CDR2 SVGEGT. The CDR3, as DNA: TGTGCCAGCAGGACCGGGTGGCGGGGGAAATCCTACGAGCAGTACTTC. Its protein is CASRTGWRGKSYEQYF.

This chain connects TRBV6-2 or TRBV6-3 to TRBJ2-4, with TRBD2 as a possible D gene (6 bases). TRBJ2-7 matches the DNA end more closely, so the J call is doubtful. Germline assignment: CDR1 MNHEY and CDR2 SVGEGT. The CDR3 runs to 15 residues. CDR3 protein: CASSSGGILGYEQYF. The DNA for the CDR3 is TGTGCCAGCAGTTCTGGCGGGATCCTTGGCTACGAGCAGTACTTC.

V gene TRBV18 combines with J gene TRBJ2-1; the match to TRBD2 covers 8 bases. J gave up 4 bases and V 0 bases, and 2 bases lay outside the gene matches. Germline lookup yields CDR1 KGHSH and CDR2 LQKENI. There are 15 residues in the CDR3. The CDR3 spells CASSPPAGAYNEQFF. The CDR3 coding sequence is TGTGCCAGCTCACCACCAGCGGGGGCATACAATGAGCAGTTCTTC.

CDR3 residues: CASSSNLLGNEQFF. The CDR3 nucleotides read TGTGCCAGCAGTTCTAACCTGTTGGGAAATGAGCAGTTCTTC. This chain uses TRBV13 with TRBJ2-1, with D uncertain. Germline V gene data show CDR1 as PRHDT and CDR2 as FYEKMQ (reference sequence). V lost 6 bases and J lost 7, with 16 bases in between. The CDR3 has 14 residues.

In its sample, this clonotype was seen once. The rearrangement links TRBV6-1 to TRBJ2-7; 7 bases map to TRBD2. CDR3 size: 14 residues. Germline CDR1 and CDR2: MNHNS and SASEGT. Trimming cost V 8 bases and J 2 bases; bases outside gene matches: 9. CDR3 in amino acids: CASSGTTVAYEQYF. CDR3 coding DNA: TGTGCCAGCTCGGGGACTACGGTCGCCTACGAGCAGTACTTC.

The chain couples TRBV15 to TRBJ2-5; 7 bases agree with TRBD1. J was trimmed by 1 base and V by 0 bases; bases with no gene match: 5. CDR1 and CDR2 from the germline V gene are LNHNV and YYDKDF (reference sequence). The CDR3 consists of 16 residues. CDR3 in amino acids: CATSREVAGGQETQYF. The CDR3 DNA follows: TGTGCCACCAGCAGAGAGGTAGCAGGGGGCCAAGAGACCCAGTACTTC.

In this sample, this clonotype turned up a few times. The chain employs TRBV20-1 and TRBJ2-1; no clear D gene. V gave up 3 bases and J gave up 3 bases, with 12 bases separating them. Per germline, CDR1 DFQATT and CDR2 SNEGSKA (reference sequence). The length of the CDR3 is 14 residues. The CDR3 region has the DNA TGCAGTGCTAGGCAGGATTTATACTACAATGAGCAGTTCTTC. Protein product: CSARQDLYYNEQFF.

This clonotype was seen once. This chain connects TRBV7-2 to TRBJ2-3, with D perhaps assigned TRBD1 or TRBD2 (5 bases each). Deletions cut 4 bases from V and 4 bases from J, with 12 bases between. CDR1 is SGHTA and CDR2 is FQGNSA in the germline V gene. CDR3 length: 14 residues. CDR3 sequence reads: CASSSPRDADTQYF. The CDR3 nucleotides read TGTGCCAGCAGCTCCCCTCGGGACGCAGATACGCAGTATTTT.

The gene calls are TRBV7-2 and TRBJ1-5; the D is unclear. V was clipped by 5 bases and J by 6 bases, with 8 bases between them. The CDR3 runs to 12 residues. Germline assignment: CDR1 SGHTA and CDR2 FQGNSA. In DNA form, the CDR3 reads TGTGCCAGCAGCCCCTTCAGTCAGCCCCAGCATTTT. Translation: CASSPFSQPQHF.

This clonotype was seen many times. CDR3 sequence: CASSPTSGGPYEQYF. The CDR3 DNA is TGTGCCAGCAGCCCGACTAGCGGGGGGCCTTACGAGCAGTACTTC. The chain is built from TRBV7-2 and TRBJ2-7, with 13 bases matching TRBD2. Germline V gene lookup returns CDR1 SGHTA and CDR2 FQGNSA. V lost 5 bases and J lost 4; bases outside the gene matches: 5. The CDR3 loop spans 15 amino acids.

The chain recombines TRBV21-1 with TRBJ2-7; the D call of TRBD1 is as the table states it, not checked on the DNA. TRBV21-1 is flagged as a pseudogene. The CDR3 runs to 17 residues. Here the CDR3 reads CASSGTGSRVGVDEQYF. The CDR3, as DNA: TGTGCCAGCAGCGGGACAGGAAGTCGAGTAGGTGTTGACGAGCAGTACTTC.

J is TRBJ2-1 and V is TRBV20-1, with D perhaps TRBD2 (6 bases). CDR1 and CDR2 from the germline V gene are DFQATT and SNEGSKA (reference sequence). Trimming took 5 bases from V and 6 from J, leaving 17 bases between them. The CDR3 is 14 residues long. The CDR3, as DNA: TGCAGTGCTGCCCGGGACTCCCTGGGCAATGAGCAGTTCTTC. Its translation: CSAARDSLGNEQFF.

The chain combines TRBV6-6 with TRBJ2-2; D tentatively reads TRBD1 or TRBD2 (7 bases each). The CDR3 covers 16 residues. V lost 7 bases and J lost 4, with 19 bases in between. Germline V gene sequence: CDR1 MNHNY, CDR2 SVGAGI (reference sequence). The CDR3 bases are TGTGCCAGCATAACTAAGGGGGCGGGAGCCACCGGGGAGCTGTTTTTT. Translating it yields CASITKGAGATGELFF.

The chain combines TRBV7-9 with TRBJ2-3, with TRBD1 matching 7 bases. The J segment lost 0 bases and the V segment lost 8 bases, leaving 8 bases of the junction unmatched. Per the germline V gene, CDR1 is SEHNR and CDR2 is FQNEAQ (reference sequence). The CDR3 length is 15 residues. In nucleotides, the CDR3 is TGTGCCAGCGTAGAGGGGGCCTATAGCACAGATACGCAGTATTTT. It yields the protein CASVEGAYSTDTQYF.

The chain has TRBV9 and TRBJ1-2; D might be TRBD1 (5 bases). Germline assignment: CDR1 SGDLS and CDR2 YYNGEE. The CDR3 has 15 amino acids. V lost 1 base to trimming and J lost 0 bases, with 10 bases between them. Here the CDR3 reads CASSVRGETNYGYTF. DNA for the CDR3: TGTGCCAGCAGCGTAAGGGGCGAAACTAACTATGGCTACACCTTC.